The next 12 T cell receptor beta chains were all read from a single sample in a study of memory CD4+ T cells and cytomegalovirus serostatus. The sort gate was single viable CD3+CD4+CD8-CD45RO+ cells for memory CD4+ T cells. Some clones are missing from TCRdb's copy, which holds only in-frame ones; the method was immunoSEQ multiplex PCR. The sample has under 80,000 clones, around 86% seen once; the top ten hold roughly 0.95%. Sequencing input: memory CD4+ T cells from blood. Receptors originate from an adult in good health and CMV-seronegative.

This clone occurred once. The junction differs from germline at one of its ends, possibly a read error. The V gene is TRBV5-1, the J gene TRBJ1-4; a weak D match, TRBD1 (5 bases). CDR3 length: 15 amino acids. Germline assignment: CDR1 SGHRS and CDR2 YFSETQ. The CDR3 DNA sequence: TGCGCCAGCACCTTGGGGACGGTGGCTAATGAAAAACTGTTTTTT. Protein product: CASTLGTVANEKLFF.

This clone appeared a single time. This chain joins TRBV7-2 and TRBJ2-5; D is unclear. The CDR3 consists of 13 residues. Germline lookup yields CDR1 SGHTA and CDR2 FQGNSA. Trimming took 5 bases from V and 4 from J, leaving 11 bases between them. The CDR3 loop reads CASSQSPVETQYF. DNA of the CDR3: TGTGCCAGCAGCCAGTCCCCCGTAGAGACCCAGTACTTC.

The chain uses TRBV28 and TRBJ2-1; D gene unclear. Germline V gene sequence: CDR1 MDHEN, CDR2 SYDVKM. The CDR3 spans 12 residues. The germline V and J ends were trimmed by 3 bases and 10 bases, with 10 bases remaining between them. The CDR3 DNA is TGTGCCAGCAGTTTGTTGCGACAAGAGCAGTTCTTC. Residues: CASSLLRQEQFF.

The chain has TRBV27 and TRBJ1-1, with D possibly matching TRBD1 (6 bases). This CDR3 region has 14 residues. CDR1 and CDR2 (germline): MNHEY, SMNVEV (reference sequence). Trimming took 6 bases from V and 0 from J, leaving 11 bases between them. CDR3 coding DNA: TGTGCCAGCAGATTTGGGGGGCTGAACACTGAAGCTTTCTTT. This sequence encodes CASRFGGLNTEAFF.

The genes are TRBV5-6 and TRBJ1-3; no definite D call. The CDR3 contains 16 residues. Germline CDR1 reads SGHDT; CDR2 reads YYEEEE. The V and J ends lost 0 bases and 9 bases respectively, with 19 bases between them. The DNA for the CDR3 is TGTGCCAGCAGCTTGGCGAGGCTAGCAGATCGAAGCACCATATATTTT. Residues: CASSLARLADRSTIYF.

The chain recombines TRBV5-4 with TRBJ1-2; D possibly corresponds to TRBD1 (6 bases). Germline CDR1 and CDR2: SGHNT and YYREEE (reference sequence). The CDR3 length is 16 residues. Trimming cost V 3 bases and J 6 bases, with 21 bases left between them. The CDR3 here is CASSSMGGGWVNGYTF. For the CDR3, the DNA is TGTGCCAGCAGCTCCATGGGCGGGGGCTGGGTCAATGGCTACACCTTC.

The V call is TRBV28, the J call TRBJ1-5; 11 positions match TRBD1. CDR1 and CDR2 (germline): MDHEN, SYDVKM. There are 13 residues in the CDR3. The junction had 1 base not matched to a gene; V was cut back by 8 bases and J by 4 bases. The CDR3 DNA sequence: TGTGCCAGCCGGGACAGGGGGAATCAGCCCCAGCATTTT. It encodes CASRDRGNQPQHF.

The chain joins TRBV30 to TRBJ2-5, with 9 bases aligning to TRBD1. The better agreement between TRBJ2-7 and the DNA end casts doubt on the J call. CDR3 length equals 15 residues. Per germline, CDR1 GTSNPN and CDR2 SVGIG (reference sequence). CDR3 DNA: TGTGCCTGGAGTCCCCAGACAGGGGGGGGCTACGAGCAGTACTTC. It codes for CAWSPQTGGGYEQYF.

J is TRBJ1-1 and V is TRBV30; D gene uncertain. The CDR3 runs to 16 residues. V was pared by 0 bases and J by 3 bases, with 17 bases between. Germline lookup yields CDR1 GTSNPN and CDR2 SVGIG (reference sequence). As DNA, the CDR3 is TGTGCCTGGAGTGTATCGGGCATCCTCCCGGACACTGAAGCTTTCTTT. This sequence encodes CAWSVSGILPDTEAFF.

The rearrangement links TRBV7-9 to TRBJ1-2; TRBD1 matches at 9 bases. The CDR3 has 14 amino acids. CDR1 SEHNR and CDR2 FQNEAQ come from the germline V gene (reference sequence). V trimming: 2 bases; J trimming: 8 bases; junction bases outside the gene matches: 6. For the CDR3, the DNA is TGTGCCAGCAGCTTATCCGACAGGGGGGGAGGCTACACCTTC. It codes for CASSLSDRGGGYTF.

Here the CDR3 DNA reads TGTGCCAGCAAGGACAGGGTGACTGAAGCTTTCTTT. Its translation: CASKDRVTEAFF. V is TRBV6-5 and J is TRBJ1-1, with 8 bases lining up with TRBD1. CDR1 is MNHEY and CDR2 is SVGAGI in the germline V gene. This CDR3 contains 12 residues. V lost 7 bases, J lost 5 bases, and 3 bases stayed unmatched.

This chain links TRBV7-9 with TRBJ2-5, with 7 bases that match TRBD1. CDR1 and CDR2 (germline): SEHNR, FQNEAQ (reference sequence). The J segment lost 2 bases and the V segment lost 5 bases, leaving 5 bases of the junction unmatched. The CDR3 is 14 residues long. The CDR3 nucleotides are TGTGCCAGCAGCCGGGGACAGCCACAAGAGACCCAGTACTTC. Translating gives CASSRGQPQETQYF.